This TCR beta chain was recorded in a study of T cell responses to AZD1222 COVID-19 vaccine. Study-wide points: Among those given AZD1222, only six were seropositive at baseline. Elevations in Spike-specific TCR breadth and depth followed administration of two AZD1222 doses. Researchers took repertoire samples only after the peak T cell response had come.

Comment on this clone: Antigen unknown.

Clones were sequenced by immunoSEQ multiplex PCR, and TCRdb holds only the in-frame ones, with some missing. Of approximately 160,000 clones listed, 93% are singletons. This TCR derives from an adult in good health. The sequencing used peripheral blood, collected on day 0 of AZD1222 vaccination.

CDR3 residues: CASSPGGQNTEAFF. CDR3 in DNA: TGTGCCAGCAGCCCCGGCGGCCAGAACACTGAAGCTTTCTTT. V is TRBV9 and J is TRBJ1-1; no clear D gene. CDR1 and CDR2 from the germline V gene are SGDLS and YYNGEE. The CDR3 covers 14 residues. V lost 4 bases, J lost 1 base, and 11 bases lay in between.